These T cell receptor beta chains were read from a single sample in a study of T cells in Graves' hyperthyroidism and ophthalmopathy. Each CDR3 protein gets one entry after TCRdb re-called the multiplex PCR reads with MiXCR. Of roughly 360,000 distinct CDR3 sequences listed, around an eighth are singletons. The sample taken for sequencing was blood. The receptors here all came from a man aged 30 to 39 with Graves' hyperthyroidism that later progressed to Graves' ophthalmopathy. CDR3s include the opening cysteine and the closing phenylalanine or tryptophan. A D gene is named only where the DNA matches it firmly. Clone sizes are given selectively: once, few, many, or a class where the clone is expanded.

J gene: TRBJ2-1; CDR3 length: 13; V gene: TRBV7-2; D gene: -; clone size: many; CDR3 protein: CASSLFYEVEQFF; CDR3 DNA: TGTGCCAGCAGCTTATTCTACGAGGTTGAGCAGTTCTTC
J gene: TRBJ2-2; CDR3 length: 14; V gene: TRBV11-2; D gene: TRBD1; clone size: few; CDR3 protein: CASSSDRGTGELFF; CDR3 DNA: TGTGCCAGCAGCTCGGACAGGGGTACCGGGGAGCTGTTTTTT
J gene: TRBJ2-1; CDR3 length: 15; V gene: TRBV19; D gene: -; clone size: few; CDR3 protein: CASSPTGTGSNEQFF; CDR3 DNA: TGTGCCAGTAGTCCAACCGGGACTGGAAGTAATGAGCAGTTCTTC
J gene: TRBJ2-1; CDR3 length: 15; V gene: TRBV6-2/TRBV6-3; D gene: -; clone size: many; CDR3 protein: CASTPTGHRYNEQFF; CDR3 DNA: TGTGCCAGCACCCCGACAGGTCACCGGTACAATGAGCAGTTCTTC
J gene: TRBJ1-2; CDR3 length: 15; V gene: TRBV3-1; D gene: -; clone size: -; CDR3 protein: CARSQGDDSNYGYTF; CDR3 DNA: TGTGCCAGGAGCCAAGGGGACGACTCGAACTATGGCTACACCTTC
J gene: TRBJ2-7; CDR3 length: 17; V gene: TRBV6-5; D gene: -; clone size: -; CDR3 protein: CASSYTRNTPRRHEQYF; CDR3 DNA: TGTGCCAGCAGTTACACGCGGAACACACCGAGACGGCACGAGCAGTACTTC
J gene: TRBJ1-5; CDR3 length: 13; V gene: TRBV5-1; D gene: -; clone size: many; CDR3 protein: CASSLDVGQPQHF; CDR3 DNA: TGCGCCAGCAGCTTGGATGTGGGGCAGCCCCAGCATTTT
J gene: TRBJ2-6; CDR3 length: 16; V gene: TRBV12-3/TRBV12-4; D gene: -; clone size: few; CDR3 protein: CASRQRGFSGANVLTF; CDR3 DNA: TGTGCCAGCAGGCAGAGAGGGTTCTCTGGGGCCAACGTCCTGACTTTC
J gene: TRBJ2-7; CDR3 length: 15; V gene: TRBV9; D gene: TRBD1; clone size: -; CDR3 protein: CASSVAGQGTYEQYF; CDR3 DNA: TGTGCCAGCAGCGTAGCGGGACAGGGAACCTACGAGCAGTACTTC
J gene: TRBJ2-5; CDR3 length: 14; V gene: TRBV19; D gene: -; clone size: many; CDR3 protein: CASNGGRGQETQYF; CDR3 DNA: TGTGCGTCCAACGGGGGGCGAGGGCAAGAGACCCAGTACTTC
J gene: TRBJ2-7; CDR3 length: 14; V gene: TRBV20-1; D gene: -; clone size: few; CDR3 protein: CSARKGGPGGEQYF; CDR3 DNA: TGCAGTGCGAGAAAAGGGGGTCCCGGGGGGGAGCAGTACTTC
J gene: TRBJ1-1; CDR3 length: 14; V gene: TRBV3-1; D gene: TRBD1; clone size: many; CDR3 protein: CASSPGTASTEAFF; CDR3 DNA: TGTGCCAGCAGCCCTGGGACAGCTTCCACTGAAGCTTTCTTT
J gene: TRBJ2-7; CDR3 length: 14; V gene: TRBV12-5; D gene: TRBD2; clone size: -; CDR3 protein: CASGSGASSYEQYF; CDR3 DNA: TGTGCTAGTGGTAGCGGGGCCAGCTCCTACGAGCAGTACTTC
J gene: TRBJ2-5; CDR3 length: 15; V gene: TRBV18; D gene: TRBD1; clone size: -; CDR3 protein: CASSPFRGTQETQYF; CDR3 DNA: TGTGCCAGCTCACCATTCAGGGGGACCCAAGAGACCCAGTACTTC
J gene: TRBJ1-2; CDR3 length: 15; V gene: TRBV6-2/TRBV6-3; D gene: -; clone size: many; CDR3 protein: CASSSGTEANYGYTF; CDR3 DNA: TGTGCCAGCAGTTCCGGGACTGAGGCAAACTATGGCTACACCTTC
J gene: TRBJ2-7; CDR3 length: 13; V gene: TRBV27; D gene: -; clone size: few; CDR3 protein: CASSFYTGYEQYF; CDR3 DNA: TGTGCCAGCAGTTTTTATACCGGCTACGAGCAGTACTTC
J gene: TRBJ2-6; CDR3 length: 13; V gene: TRBV12-3/TRBV12-4; D gene: -; clone size: few; CDR3 protein: CASRHNGANVLTF; CDR3 DNA: TGTGCCAGCAGACATAATGGGGCCAACGTCCTGACTTTC
J gene: TRBJ1-4; CDR3 length: 16; V gene: TRBV7-9; D gene: TRBD1; clone size: many; CDR3 protein: CASSLYGQGQDEKLFF; CDR3 DNA: TGTGCCAGCAGCTTATACGGACAGGGGCAAGATGAAAAACTGTTTTTT
J gene: TRBJ1-3; CDR3 length: 14; V gene: TRBV7-2; D gene: TRBD1; clone size: many; CDR3 protein: CASSPGTGANTIYF; CDR3 DNA: TGTGCCAGCAGCCCCGGGACAGGGGCAAACACCATATATTTT
J gene: TRBJ1-1; CDR3 length: 12; V gene: TRBV4-1; D gene: -; clone size: -; CDR3 protein: CASSQPYEGAFF; CDR3 DNA: TGCGCCAGCAGCCAACCGTACGAAGGGGCTTTCTTT
J gene: TRBJ2-5; CDR3 length: 11; V gene: TRBV28; D gene: -; clone size: many; CDR3 protein: CASSGRETQYF; CDR3 DNA: TGTGCCAGCAGCGGCAGGGAGACCCAGTACTTC
J gene: TRBJ2-7; CDR3 length: 13; V gene: TRBV20-1; D gene: TRBD2; clone size: -; CDR3 protein: CSVRTSGIYEQYF; CDR3 DNA: TGCAGTGTAAGGACTAGCGGGATATACGAGCAGTACTTC
J gene: TRBJ1-2; CDR3 length: 14; V gene: TRBV9; D gene: TRBD1; clone size: few; CDR3 protein: CASSPFRGRSGYTF; CDR3 DNA: TGTGCCAGCAGCCCTTTCAGGGGGAGGTCGGGCTACACCTTC
J gene: TRBJ2-2; CDR3 length: 17; V gene: TRBV28; D gene: TRBD2; clone size: many; CDR3 protein: CATELAGDIANTGELFF; CDR3 DNA: TGTGCCACCGAGCTAGCGGGAGACATCGCGAACACCGGGGAGCTGTTTTTT
J gene: TRBJ2-1; CDR3 length: 16; V gene: TRBV12-3/TRBV12-4; D gene: TRBD1; clone size: -; CDR3 protein: CASSFPGQVSYNEQFF; CDR3 DNA: TGTGCCAGCAGCTTCCCAGGACAGGTGTCCTACAATGAGCAGTTCTTC
J gene: TRBJ2-2; CDR3 length: 14; V gene: TRBV30; D gene: -; clone size: -; CDR3 protein: CAWSDGWGPGELFF; CDR3 DNA: TGTGCCTGGAGTGACGGCTGGGGGCCCGGGGAGCTGTTTTTT
J gene: TRBJ2-1; CDR3 length: 16; V gene: TRBV14; D gene: TRBD2; clone size: -; CDR3 protein: CASSQGLAGTYNEQFF; CDR3 DNA: TGTGCCAGCAGCCAGGGACTAGCGGGCACCTACAATGAGCAGTTCTTC
J gene: TRBJ2-3; CDR3 length: 15; V gene: TRBV5-1; D gene: -; clone size: many; CDR3 protein: CASSLGVSTADTQYF; CDR3 DNA: TGCGCCAGCAGCTTGGGTGTTAGCACCGCAGATACGCAGTATTTT
J gene: TRBJ2-7; CDR3 length: 15; V gene: TRBV7-2; D gene: TRBD2; clone size: many; CDR3 protein: CASSLLRTSGVEQYF; CDR3 DNA: TGTGCCAGCAGCTTACTTAGGACTAGCGGGGTAGAGCAGTACTTC
J gene: TRBJ1-6; CDR3 length: 13; V gene: TRBV5-8; D gene: TRBD1; clone size: -; CDR3 protein: CASSVHRGAPLHF; CDR3 DNA: TGTGCCAGCAGCGTTCACAGGGGTGCACCCCTCCACTTT
J gene: TRBJ2-4; CDR3 length: 15; V gene: TRBV2; D gene: TRBD1; clone size: many; CDR3 protein: CASRKTGGVKNIQYF; CDR3 DNA: TGTGCCAGCAGGAAGACAGGGGGCGTCAAAAACATTCAGTACTTC
J gene: TRBJ1-5; CDR3 length: 16; V gene: TRBV5-8; D gene: TRBD1; clone size: many; CDR3 protein: CASSRGQGAGNQPQHF; CDR3 DNA: TGTGCCAGCAGCCGGGGACAGGGGGCCGGCAATCAGCCCCAGCATTTT
J gene: TRBJ2-7; CDR3 length: 12; V gene: TRBV7-8; D gene: -; clone size: few; CDR3 protein: CASSSSVNEQYF; CDR3 DNA: TGTGCCAGCAGCTCGTCAGTGAACGAGCAGTACTTC
J gene: TRBJ1-1; CDR3 length: 12; V gene: TRBV9; D gene: -; clone size: many; CDR3 protein: CASSGMNTEAFF; CDR3 DNA: TGTGCCAGCAGTGGAATGAACACTGAAGCTTTCTTT
J gene: TRBJ2-7; CDR3 length: 14; V gene: TRBV5-1; D gene: TRBD1; clone size: many; CDR3 protein: CASSFGTGIYEQYF; CDR3 DNA: TGCGCCAGCAGCTTCGGGACAGGTATTTACGAGCAGTACTTC
J gene: TRBJ1-2; CDR3 length: 15; V gene: TRBV19; D gene: TRBD1; clone size: few; CDR3 protein: CASSPTTGAGYGYTF; CDR3 DNA: TGTGCCAGTAGTCCCACGACAGGGGCGGGTTATGGCTACACCTTC
J gene: TRBJ2-2; CDR3 length: 15; V gene: TRBV28; D gene: TRBD2; clone size: many; CDR3 protein: CASSLAGGITGELFF; CDR3 DNA: TGTGCCAGCAGTTTGGCGGGGGGGATCACCGGGGAGCTGTTTTTT
J gene: TRBJ2-7; CDR3 length: 13; V gene: TRBV7-9; D gene: -; clone size: many; CDR3 protein: CASSSIRDYEQYF; CDR3 DNA: TGTGCCAGCAGCTCCATTCGGGACTACGAGCAGTACTTC
J gene: TRBJ1-6; CDR3 length: 11; V gene: TRBV20-1; D gene: -; clone size: few; CDR3 protein: CSARGQAELHF; CDR3 DNA: TGCAGTGCTAGAGGACAGGCGGAACTCCACTTT
J gene: TRBJ2-2; CDR3 length: 23; V gene: TRBV12-3/TRBV12-4; D gene: TRBD2; clone size: -; CDR3 protein: CASSLEGRWLAGAHPKYVGELFF; CDR3 DNA: TGTGCCAGCAGTTTAGAGGGGCGGTGGCTAGCGGGAGCACACCCCAAATATGTCGGGGAGCTGTTTTTT
J gene: TRBJ1-6; CDR3 length: 17; V gene: TRBV3-1; D gene: -; clone size: many; CDR3 protein: CASSHRTFSSYNSPLHF; CDR3 DNA: TGTGCCAGCAGCCACCGGACCTTTAGCTCCTATAATTCACCCCTCCACTTT
J gene: TRBJ2-4; CDR3 length: 14; V gene: TRBV12-3/TRBV12-4; D gene: -; clone size: many; CDR3 protein: CASSLGGYKNIQYF; CDR3 DNA: TGTGCCAGCAGTTTAGGTGGTTACAAAAACATTCAGTACTTC
J gene: TRBJ2-5; CDR3 length: 17; V gene: TRBV6-9; D gene: TRBD1; clone size: few; CDR3 protein: CASSYPPRGRIGETQYF; CDR3 DNA: TGTGCCAGCAGTTACCCCCCCAGGGGGCGTATAGGAGAGACCCAGTACTTC
J gene: TRBJ2-3; CDR3 length: 15; V gene: TRBV5-1; D gene: -; clone size: many; CDR3 protein: CASSLAGISTDTQYF; CDR3 DNA: TGCGCCAGCAGCTTGGCCGGGATCAGCACAGATACGCAGTATTTT
J gene: TRBJ1-6; CDR3 length: 17; V gene: TRBV20-1; D gene: -; clone size: -; CDR3 protein: CSARVSSRASYNSPLHF; CDR3 DNA: TGCAGTGCTAGAGTAAGCTCCCGGGCCTCTTATAATTCACCCCTCCACTTT
J gene: TRBJ1-6; CDR3 length: 17; V gene: TRBV2; D gene: -; clone size: few; CDR3 protein: CASSEARGSSYNSPLHF; CDR3 DNA: TGTGCCAGCAGTGAAGCGCGAGGGAGCTCCTATAATTCACCCCTCCACTTT
J gene: TRBJ2-7; CDR3 length: 14; V gene: TRBV13; D gene: TRBD1; clone size: many; CDR3 protein: CASSLRDRGLEQYF; CDR3 DNA: TGTGCCAGCAGCCTCCGGGACAGGGGGCTCGAGCAGTACTTC
J gene: TRBJ1-5; CDR3 length: 15; V gene: TRBV7-2; D gene: -; clone size: many; CDR3 protein: CASSYSTRGNQPQHF; CDR3 DNA: TGTGCCAGCAGCTACTCCACGAGGGGGAATCAGCCCCAGCATTTT
J gene: TRBJ1-3; CDR3 length: 13; V gene: TRBV30; D gene: -; clone size: -; CDR3 protein: CACRPFSGNTIYF; CDR3 DNA: TGTGCCTGTCGGCCGTTCTCTGGAAACACCATATATTTT
J gene: TRBJ2-7; CDR3 length: 13; V gene: TRBV6-5; D gene: -; clone size: many; CDR3 protein: CASSYTDGYEQYF; CDR3 DNA: TGTGCCAGCAGTTACACGGACGGCTACGAGCAGTACTTC
J gene: TRBJ2-1; CDR3 length: 15; V gene: TRBV12-3/TRBV12-4; D gene: TRBD2; clone size: many; CDR3 protein: CASRLAGGEYNEQFF; CDR3 DNA: TGTGCCAGCAGACTAGCGGGGGGGGAATACAATGAGCAGTTCTTC
J gene: TRBJ1-2; CDR3 length: 15; V gene: TRBV7-9; D gene: -; clone size: -; CDR3 protein: CASSLEGGARSGYTF; CDR3 DNA: TGTGCCAGCAGCTTAGAGGGGGGGGCAAGAAGTGGCTACACGTTC
J gene: TRBJ1-1; CDR3 length: 11; V gene: TRBV19; D gene: TRBD1; clone size: -; CDR3 protein: CATIRGTEAFF; CDR3 DNA: TGTGCCACCATCAGGGGGACTGAAGCTTTCTTT
J gene: TRBJ2-7; CDR3 length: 16; V gene: TRBV3-1; D gene: TRBD1; clone size: -; CDR3 protein: CASSQGWDRITYEQYF; CDR3 DNA: TGTGCCAGCAGCCAAGGTTGGGACAGGATAACCTACGAGCAGTACTTC